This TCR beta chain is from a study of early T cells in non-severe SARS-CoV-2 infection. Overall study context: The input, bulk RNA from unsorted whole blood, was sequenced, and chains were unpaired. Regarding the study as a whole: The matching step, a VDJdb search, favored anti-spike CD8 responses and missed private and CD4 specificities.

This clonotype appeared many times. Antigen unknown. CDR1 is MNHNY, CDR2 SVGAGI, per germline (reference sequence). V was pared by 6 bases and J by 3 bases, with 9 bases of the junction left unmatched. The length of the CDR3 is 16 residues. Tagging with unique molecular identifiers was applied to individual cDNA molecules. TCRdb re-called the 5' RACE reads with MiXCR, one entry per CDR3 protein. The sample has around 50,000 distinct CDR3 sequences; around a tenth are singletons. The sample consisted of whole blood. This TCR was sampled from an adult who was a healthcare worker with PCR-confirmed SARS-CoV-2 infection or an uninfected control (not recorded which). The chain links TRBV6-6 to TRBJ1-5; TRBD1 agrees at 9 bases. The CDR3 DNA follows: TGTGCCAGCAGACACAGGGGGCGCGGAGCCAATCAGCCCCAGCATTTT. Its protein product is CASRHRGRGANQPQHF.